This T cell receptor beta chain appears in the sequencing data of a study of T-cell reconstitution after alpha-beta-depleted transplantation in children. Trimming shortened V by 1 base and J by 1 base, and 19 bases separated the two germline ends. The germline V gene encodes CDR1 MDHEN and CDR2 SYDVKM. The CDR3 totals 19 residues. Preparation of the TCRbeta library was carried out with unique molecular identifiers. TCRdb independently ran MiXCR on the PCR reads; one entry per CDR3 protein. The sample has about 360,000 distinct CDR3 sequences, about an eighth seen once. The chain carries TRBV28 and TRBJ2-2; tentatively, D is TRBD2 (6 bases). The clonotype was recovered from a human donor who donated a stem cell graft to a child with Fanconi anemia. The sequenced sample was PBMCs, obtained from the stem cell graft. The CDR3 loop reads CASSLLLAFFGGNTGELFF. In DNA form, the CDR3 reads TGTGCCAGCAGTTTATTACTGGCTTTTTTCGGGGGGAACACCGGGGAGCTGTTTTTT.